Below, 2 T cell receptor beta chains from the same sample are listed, as sequenced in a study of cytomegalovirus exposure and HLA in healthy donors. The study ran its PCR with 60 Vbeta and 13 Jbeta primers. Sequencing was performed with immunoSEQ multiplex PCR; in TCRdb, only in-frame clones are kept and a portion is missing. Of fewer than 200,000 clones in the sample, 65% to 85% are singletons; the top ten hold approximately 2.9%. Sequences were obtained from PBMCs. The receptors stem from a female donor in good health and CMV-seronegative.

V usage is TRBV27 and J usage is TRBJ2-7; 14 bases map to TRBD2. Germline V gene data show CDR1 as MNHEY and CDR2 as SMNVEV (reference sequence). The J segment lost 4 bases and the V segment lost 3 bases, leaving 5 bases of the junction unmatched. The CDR3 length is 16 residues. The DNA of the CDR3 is TGTGCCAGCAGTTTTGGGACTAGCGGGAGTCTTTACGAGCAGTACTTC. Residues: CASSFGTSGSLYEQYF.

This clone showed up just a few times. This chain joins TRBV6-5 and TRBJ1-2, with a weak D call TRBD1 (6 bases). V was clipped by 5 bases and J by 5 bases, with 12 bases between them. Germline assignment: CDR1 MNHEY and CDR2 SVGAGI. This CDR3 contains 13 residues. The CDR3 DNA reads as TGTGCCAGCAGTCGACAGGCTCTTTATGGCTACACCTTC. This sequence encodes CASSRQALYGYTF.